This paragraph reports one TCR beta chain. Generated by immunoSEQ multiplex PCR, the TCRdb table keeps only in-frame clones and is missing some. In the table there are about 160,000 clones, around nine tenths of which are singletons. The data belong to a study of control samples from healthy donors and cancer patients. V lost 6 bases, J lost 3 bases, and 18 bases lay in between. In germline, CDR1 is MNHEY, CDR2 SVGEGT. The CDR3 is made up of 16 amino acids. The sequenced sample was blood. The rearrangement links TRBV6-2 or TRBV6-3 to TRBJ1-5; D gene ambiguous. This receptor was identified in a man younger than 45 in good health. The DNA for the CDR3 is TGTGCCAGCAGCACCAACGGGGTCCCTCTCAATCAGCCCCAGCATTTT. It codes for CASSTNGVPLNQPQHF.